Included here is one T cell receptor beta chain sequence, with context. The sample is drawn from a study of blood T cell repertoires in COVID-19. Study-level background: From T cells, B-cell-depleted T cells, or PBMCs came the material, which was cDNA or gDNA.

Germline loops: CDR1 SEHNR, CDR2 FQNEAQ (reference sequence). This CDR3 has 17 residues. With 4 bases clipped from V and 1 base from J, the junction kept 10 bases outside the gene matches. In the study's own analysis: Estimation of nucleated cell counts relied on the amplification of reference gene primers. Sequenced by immunoSEQ multiplex PCR; TCRdb stores in-frame clones only, minus some. That table is the source of V, J and clone size, and D and trimming were worked out from the DNA. In the table there are just over 300,000 clones, 90% of which are singletons. The receptor comes from a young woman with acute COVID-19. The V gene is TRBV7-9, the J gene TRBJ1-5; TRBD1 agrees at 7 bases. The source material was PBMCs or T cells enriched from blood (not recorded which). The CDR3 spells CASSSTKGAESNQPQHF. The CDR3 DNA is TGTGCCAGCAGCTCAACAAAGGGGGCGGAAAGCAATCAGCCCCAGCATTTT.